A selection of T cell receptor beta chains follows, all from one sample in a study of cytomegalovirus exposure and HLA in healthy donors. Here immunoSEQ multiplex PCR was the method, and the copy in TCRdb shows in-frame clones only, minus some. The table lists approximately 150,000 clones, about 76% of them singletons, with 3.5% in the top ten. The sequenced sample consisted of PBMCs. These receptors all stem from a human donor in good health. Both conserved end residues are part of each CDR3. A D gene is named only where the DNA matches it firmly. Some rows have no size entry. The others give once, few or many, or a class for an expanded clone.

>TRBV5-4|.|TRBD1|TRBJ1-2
CASSSGQKYGYTF
TGTGCCAGCAGCTCGGGACAGAAGTATGGCTACACCTTC
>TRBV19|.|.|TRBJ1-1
CASSIQIRGGAFF
TGTGCCAGTAGTATACAGATCAGGGGAGGGGCTTTCTTT
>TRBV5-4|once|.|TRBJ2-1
CASSLAQSLSYNEQFF
TGTGCCAGCAGCTTGGCCCAGTCCCTCTCCTACAATGAGCAGTTCTTC
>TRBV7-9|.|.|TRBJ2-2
CASSLFRGTGELFF
TGTGCCAGCAGCTTATTCAGGGGAACCGGGGAGCTGTTTTTT
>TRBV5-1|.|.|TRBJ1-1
CASSPTGVNTEAFF
TGCGCCAGCAGCCCAACAGGTGTGAACACTGAAGCTTTCTTT
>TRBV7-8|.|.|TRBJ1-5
CASSPSRQGNQPQHF
TGTGCCAGCAGCCCCTCCAGGCAGGGGAATCAGCCCCAGCATTTT
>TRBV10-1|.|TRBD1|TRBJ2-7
CASSSGTEPYEQYF
TGCGCCAGCAGCTCCGGGACAGAACCCTACGAGCAGTACTTC
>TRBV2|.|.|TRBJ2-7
CASSADRSPYEQYF
TGTGCCAGCAGTGCTGACAGGAGCCCCTACGAGCAGTACTTC
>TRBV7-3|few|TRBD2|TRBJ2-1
CASSFGTRNEQFF
TGTGCCAGCAGCTTCGGGACTAGAAATGAGCAGTTCTTC
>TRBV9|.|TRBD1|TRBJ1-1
CASSPRTGRNTEAFF
TGTGCCAGCAGCCCCCGGACAGGGCGAAACACTGAAGCTTTCTTT
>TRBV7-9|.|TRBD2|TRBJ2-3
CASSSDLAGGHTDTQYF
TGTGCCAGCAGCTCCGACTTAGCGGGGGGGCATACAGATACGCAGTATTTT
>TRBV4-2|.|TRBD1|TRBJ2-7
CASSQERQGAYEQYF
TGTGCCAGCAGCCAAGAAAGACAGGGGGCCTACGAGCAGTACTTC
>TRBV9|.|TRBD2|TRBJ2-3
CASSGYSGRTDTQYF
TGTGCCAGCAGCGGATATAGCGGGAGAACAGATACGCAGTATTTT
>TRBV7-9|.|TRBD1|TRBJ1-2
CASRIGQDYGYTF
TGTGCCAGCAGGATCGGACAGGACTATGGCTACACCTTC
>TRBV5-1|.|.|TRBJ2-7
CASSLGQEGYEQYF
TGCGCCAGCAGCTTGGGACAGGAAGGTTACGAGCAGTACTTC
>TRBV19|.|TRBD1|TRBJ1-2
CASSISTGGEDGYTF
TGTGCCAGTAGTATTTCGACAGGGGGAGAGGATGGCTATACCTTC
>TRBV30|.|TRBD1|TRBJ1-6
CAWSIITGTGRRPLHF
TGTGCCTGGAGTATAATAACCGGGACAGGCAGGAGACCCCTCCACTTT
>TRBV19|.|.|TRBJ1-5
CASSILWQRPNQPQHF
TGTGCCAGTAGTATACTTTGGCAGCGCCCCAATCAGCCCCAGCATTTT
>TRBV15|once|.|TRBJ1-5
CATSTNPSGGRDQPQHF
TGTGCCACCAGCACTAACCCATCAGGAGGGAGGGACCAGCCCCAGCATTTT
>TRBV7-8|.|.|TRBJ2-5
CASSLGEKETQYF
TGTGCCAGCAGCTTAGGAGAAAAAGAGACCCAGTACTTC
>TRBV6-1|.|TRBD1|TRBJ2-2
CASNPGTGYTGELFF
TGTGCCAGCAATCCCGGGACAGGCTACACCGGGGAGCTGTTTTTT
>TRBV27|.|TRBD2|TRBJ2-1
CASSLYGGIKGEQFF
TGTGCCAGCAGTTTATACGGGGGGATTAAGGGTGAGCAGTTCTTC
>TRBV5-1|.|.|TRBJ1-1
CASTTTGNTEAFF
TGCGCCAGCACCACGACAGGGAACACTGAAGCTTTCTTT
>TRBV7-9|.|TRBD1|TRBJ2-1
CASSLTGGNEQFF
TGTGCCAGCAGCTTGACAGGGGGCAATGAGCAGTTCTTC
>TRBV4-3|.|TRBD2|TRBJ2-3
CASSQGFPREADTQYF
TGCGCCAGCAGCCAAGGATTTCCTCGGGAGGCAGATACGCAGTATTTT
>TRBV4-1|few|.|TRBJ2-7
CASTYRETGAYEQYF
TGCGCCAGCACCTACCGTGAGACAGGAGCCTACGAGCAGTACTTC
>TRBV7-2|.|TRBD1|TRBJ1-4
CASSLNSQGATNEKLFF
TGTGCCAGCAGCTTAAACTCCCAGGGGGCGACTAATGAAAAACTGTTTTTT
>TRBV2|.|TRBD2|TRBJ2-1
CASHDWGLAGKDEQFF
TGTGCCAGCCACGACTGGGGACTAGCGGGGAAGGATGAGCAGTTCTTC
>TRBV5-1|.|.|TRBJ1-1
CASSDTMNTEAFF
TGCGCCAGCAGCGACACGATGAACACTGAAGCTTTCTTT
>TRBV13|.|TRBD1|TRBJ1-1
CASSPGQGSITEAFF
TGTGCCAGCAGCCCCGGACAGGGTTCGATCACTGAAGCTTTCTTT